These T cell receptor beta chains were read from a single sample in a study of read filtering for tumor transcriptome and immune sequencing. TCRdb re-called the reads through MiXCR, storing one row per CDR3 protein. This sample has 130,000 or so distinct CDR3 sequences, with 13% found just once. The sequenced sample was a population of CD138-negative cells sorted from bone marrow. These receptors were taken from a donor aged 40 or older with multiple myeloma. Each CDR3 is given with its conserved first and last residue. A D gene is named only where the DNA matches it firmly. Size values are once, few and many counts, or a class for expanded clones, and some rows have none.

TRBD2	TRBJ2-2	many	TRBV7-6	CASSFSGGPNTGELFF	TGTGCCAGCAGCTTTTCGGGAGGGCCGAACACCGGGGAGCTGTTTTTT
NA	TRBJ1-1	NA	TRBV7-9	CASFLNTEAFF	TGTGCCAGCTTTCTGAACACTGAAGCTTTCTTT
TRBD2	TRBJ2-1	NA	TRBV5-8	CASSRRGGRANNEQFF	TGTGCCAGCAGCCGTAGAGGCGGGAGGGCCAACAATGAGCAGTTCTTC
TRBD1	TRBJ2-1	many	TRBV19	CATSNLRDRGNEQFF	TGTGCCACCTCCAATCTCCGGGACAGGGGGAATGAGCAGTTCTTC
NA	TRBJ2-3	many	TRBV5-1	CASSLEFLTDTQYF	TGCGCCAGCAGCTTGGAGTTCCTCACAGATACGCAGTATTTT
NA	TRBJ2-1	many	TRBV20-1	CSAPPAPVSNEQFF	TGCAGTGCCCCACCGGCCCCCGTTTCCAATGAGCAGTTCTTC
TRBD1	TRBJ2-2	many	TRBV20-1	CSARDRRGRTGELFF	TGCAGTGCTAGAGATCGTAGGGGGCGAACCGGGGAGCTGTTTTTT
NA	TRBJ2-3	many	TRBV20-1	CSARARGSTDTQYF	TGCAGTGCTAGAGCGCGGGGTAGCACAGATACGCAGTATTTT
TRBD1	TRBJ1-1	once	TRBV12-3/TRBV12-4	CASSFGDRVDTEAFF	TGTGCCAGCAGTTTCGGGGACAGGGTGGACACTGAAGCTTTCTTT
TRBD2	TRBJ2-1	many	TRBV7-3	CASSLGTSGRSEQFF	TGTGCCAGCAGCTTAGGGACTAGCGGGAGAAGTGAGCAGTTCTTC
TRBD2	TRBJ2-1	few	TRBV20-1	CSASLAGAIYNEQFF	TGCAGTGCTAGTCTAGCGGGAGCTATCTACAATGAGCAGTTCTTC
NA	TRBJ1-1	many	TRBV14	CASSQEDWRGRTEAFF	TGTGCCAGCAGCCAAGAAGATTGGCGGGGGAGGACTGAAGCTTTCTTT
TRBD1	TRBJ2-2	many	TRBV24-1	CATRGTGFGGELFF	TGTGCCACCAGAGGGACAGGGTTCGGCGGGGAGCTGTTTTTT
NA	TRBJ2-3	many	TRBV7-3	CASSFLGPRDTQYF	TGTGCCAGCAGCTTTTTAGGGCCAAGGGATACGCAGTATTTT
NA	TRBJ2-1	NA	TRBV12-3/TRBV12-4	CACSLSRHNERFF	TGTGCCTGCAGTTTAAGTCGCCACAATGAGCGGTTCTTC
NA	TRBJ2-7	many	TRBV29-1	CSVETGSAYEQYF	TGCAGCGTTGAAACAGGGTCGGCCTACGAGCAGTACTTC
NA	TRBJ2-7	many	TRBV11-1	CASSPLTGVGWPREQYF	TGTGCCAGCAGCCCCCTAACCGGGGTCGGGTGGCCTCGAGAGCAGTACTTC
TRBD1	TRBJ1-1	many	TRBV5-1	CASSFRQGADTEAFF	TGCGCCAGCAGCTTCAGACAGGGGGCGGACACTGAAGCTTTCTTT
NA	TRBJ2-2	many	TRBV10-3	CAIPTGELFF	TGTGCCATTCCCACCGGGGAGCTGTTTTTT
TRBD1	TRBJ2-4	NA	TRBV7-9	CASSLGQGGAKNIQYF	TGTGCCAGCAGCCTTGGACAGGGCGGGGCCAAAAACATTCAGTACTTC
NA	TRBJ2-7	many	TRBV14	CASSQDLRYEQYF	TGTGCCAGCAGCCAAGACCTCAGGTACGAGCAGTACTTC
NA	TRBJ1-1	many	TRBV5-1	CASSLDRGVNTEAFF	TGCGCCAGCAGCTTGGACAGAGGAGTGAACACTGAAGCTTTCTTT
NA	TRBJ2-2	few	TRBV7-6	CASSLADNTGELFF	TGTGCCAGCAGCTTAGCGGACAATACCGGGGAGCTGTTTTTT
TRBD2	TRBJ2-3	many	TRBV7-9	CASSLSLTGGSDTQYF	TGTGCCAGCAGCTTAAGCCTGACGGGAGGCTCAGATACGCAGTATTTT
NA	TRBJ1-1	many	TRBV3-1	CASSAARGGEAFF	TGTGCCAGCAGCGCGGCACGCGGGGGTGAAGCTTTCTTT
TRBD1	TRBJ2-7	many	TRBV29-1	CSVSSGQGSSEEQYF	TGCAGCGTCAGCTCGGGACAGGGGAGTTCGGAAGAGCAGTACTTC
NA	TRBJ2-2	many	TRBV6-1	CASKDRNTGELFF	TGTGCCAGCAAGGACAGGAACACCGGGGAGCTGTTTTTT
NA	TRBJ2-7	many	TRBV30	CAWSGPGTKYEQYF	TGTGCCTGGAGTGGCCCCGGGACAAAGTACGAGCAGTACTTC
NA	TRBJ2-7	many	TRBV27	CASSLRRERQQYF	TGTGCCAGCAGTTTACGACGGGAGCGCCAGCAGTACTTC
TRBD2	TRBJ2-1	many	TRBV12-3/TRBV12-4	CTSSLGGLAGVLGNEQFF	TGTACCAGCAGTTTAGGGGGACTAGCGGGAGTTTTGGGCAATGAGCAGTTCTTC
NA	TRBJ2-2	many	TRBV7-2	CASSLGTAGELFF	TGTGCCAGCAGCTTAGGGACGGCCGGGGAGCTGTTTTTT
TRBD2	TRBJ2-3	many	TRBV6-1	CASSPRTSGSDTQYF	TGTGCCAGCAGTCCAAGGACTAGCGGGAGCGATACGCAGTATTTT
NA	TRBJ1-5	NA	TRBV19	CASSIGRDKSNQPQHF	TGTGCCAGTAGTATAGGACGGGACAAAAGCAATCAGCCCCAGCATTTT
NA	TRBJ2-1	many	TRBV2	CASSDGQHNEQFF	TGTGCCAGCAGTGATGGACAGCACAATGAGCAGTTCTTC
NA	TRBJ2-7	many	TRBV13	CASSLEPGIGYEQYF	TGTGCCAGCAGCTTAGAACCAGGGATCGGGTACGAGCAGTACTTC
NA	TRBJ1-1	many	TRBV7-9	CASSLEEWRWTVDTEAFF	TGTGCCAGCAGCTTAGAGGAATGGAGGTGGACCGTGGACACTGAAGCTTTCTTT
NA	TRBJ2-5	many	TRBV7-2	CASSFTGTPLQETQYF	TGTGCCAGCAGCTTTACCGGGACTCCCCTCCAAGAGACCCAGTACTTC
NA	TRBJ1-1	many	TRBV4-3	CASSQEGANTEAFF	TGCGCCAGCAGCCAAGAGGGGGCGAACACTGAAGCTTTCTTT
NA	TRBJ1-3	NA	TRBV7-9	CASSLGTRSGNTIYF	TGTGCCAGCAGCTTAGGCACCCGCTCTGGAAACACCATATATTTT
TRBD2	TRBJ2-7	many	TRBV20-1	CSASLAALHYEQYF	TGCAGTGCTAGTCTAGCGGCCCTCCACTACGAGCAGTACTTC
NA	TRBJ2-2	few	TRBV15	CATSRRLSAGGELFF	TGTGCCACCAGCAGGAGGCTTTCAGCAGGCGGGGAGCTGTTTTTT
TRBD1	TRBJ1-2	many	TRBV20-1	CSARPRDRGGHGYTF	TGCAGTGCTAGACCCCGGGACAGGGGAGGCCATGGCTACACCTTC
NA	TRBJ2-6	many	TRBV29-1	CSVASSGANVLTF	TGCAGCGTGGCAAGCTCTGGGGCCAACGTCCTGACTTTC
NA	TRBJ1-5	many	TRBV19	CASSIRAEPVSNQPQHF	TGTGCCAGTAGTATTCGGGCAGAACCCGTTAGCAATCAGCCCCAGCATTTT
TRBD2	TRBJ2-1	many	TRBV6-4	CASSPLAGGSNEQFF	TGTGCCAGCAGTCCGCTAGCGGGAGGGAGCAATGAGCAGTTCTTC
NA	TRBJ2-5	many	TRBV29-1	CSVATHLRGSETQYF	TGCAGCGTTGCAACCCACCTTCGGGGTTCAGAGACCCAGTACTTC
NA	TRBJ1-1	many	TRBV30	CAWIEQLRTEAFF	TGTGCCTGGATCGAACAGTTAAGGACTGAAGCTTTCTTT
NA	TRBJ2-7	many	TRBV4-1	CASSQPFGAGRGQYF	TGCGCCAGCAGCCAACCATTTGGGGCGGGACGCGGGCAGTACTTC
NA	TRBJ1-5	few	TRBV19	CASREGIQSNQPQHF	TGTGCCAGTAGAGAAGGTATCCAGAGCAATCAGCCCCAGCATTTT
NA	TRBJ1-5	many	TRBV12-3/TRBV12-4	CASSFSSNQPQHF	TGTGCCAGCAGTTTCTCGAGCAATCAGCCCCAGCATTTT
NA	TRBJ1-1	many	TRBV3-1	CASSHYSGENTEAFF	TGTGCCAGCAGCCATTATTCAGGGGAGAACACTGAAGCTTTCTTT
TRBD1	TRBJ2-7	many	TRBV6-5	CASSYSGTGPAYEQYF	TGTGCCAGCAGTTACTCGGGGACAGGGCCAGCCTACGAGCAGTACTTC
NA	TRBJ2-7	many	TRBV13	CASSLGGKGGYEQYF	TGTGCCAGCAGCTTAGGGGGTAAGGGTGGCTACGAGCAGTACTTC
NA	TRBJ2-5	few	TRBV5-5	CASSFKLRGSYQETQYF	TGTGCCAGCAGCTTCAAGTTAAGGGGTAGTTACCAAGAGACCCAGTACTTC
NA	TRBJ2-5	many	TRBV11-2	CASSDPMQETQYF	TGTGCCAGCAGTGATCCAATGCAAGAGACCCAGTACTTC